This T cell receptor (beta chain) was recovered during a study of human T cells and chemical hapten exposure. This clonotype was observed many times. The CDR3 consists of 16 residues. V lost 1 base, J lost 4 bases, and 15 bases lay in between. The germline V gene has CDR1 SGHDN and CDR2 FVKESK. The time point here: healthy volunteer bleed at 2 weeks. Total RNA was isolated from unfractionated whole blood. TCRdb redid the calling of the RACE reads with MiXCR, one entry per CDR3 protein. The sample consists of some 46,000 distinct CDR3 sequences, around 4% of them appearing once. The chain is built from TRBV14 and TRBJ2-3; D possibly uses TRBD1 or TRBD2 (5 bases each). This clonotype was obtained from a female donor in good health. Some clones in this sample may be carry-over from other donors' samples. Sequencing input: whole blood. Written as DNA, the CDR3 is TGTGCCAGCAGCCAAGCCGCAGGTGGGACCGCAGATACGCAGTATTTT. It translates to CASSQAAGGTADTQYF.